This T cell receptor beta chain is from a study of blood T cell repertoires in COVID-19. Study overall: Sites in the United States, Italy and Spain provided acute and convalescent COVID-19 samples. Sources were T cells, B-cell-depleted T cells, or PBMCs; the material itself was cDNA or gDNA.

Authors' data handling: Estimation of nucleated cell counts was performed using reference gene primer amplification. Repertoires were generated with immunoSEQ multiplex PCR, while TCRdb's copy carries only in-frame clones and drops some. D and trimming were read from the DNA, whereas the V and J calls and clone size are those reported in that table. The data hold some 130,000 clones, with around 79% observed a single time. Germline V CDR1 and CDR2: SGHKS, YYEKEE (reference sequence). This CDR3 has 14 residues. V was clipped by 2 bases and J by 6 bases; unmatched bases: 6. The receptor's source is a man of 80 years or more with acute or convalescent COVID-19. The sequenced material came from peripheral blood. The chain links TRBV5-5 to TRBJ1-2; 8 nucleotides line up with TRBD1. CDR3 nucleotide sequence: TGTGCCAGCAGCTTATCAGGGGGCTCGAATGGCTACACCTTC. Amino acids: CASSLSGGSNGYTF. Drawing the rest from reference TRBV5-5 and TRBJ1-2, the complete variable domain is DAGVTQSPTHLIKTRGQQVTLRCSPISGHKSVSWYQQVLGQGPQFIFQYYEKEERGRGNFPDRFSARQFPNYSSELNVNALLLGDSALYLCASSLSGGSNGYTFGSGTRLTVV.